A selection of T cell receptor beta chains follows, all from one sample in a study of blood T cell repertoires in COVID-19. Method: immunoSEQ multiplex PCR; TCRdb's copy keeps in-frame clones and lacks some. Among fewer than 300,000 clones listed, around 90% were seen once. Material: PBMCs or T cells enriched from blood (not recorded which). The receptors originated from a woman between 25 and 40 years old who had recovered from COVID-19. The CDR3 runs from the conserved cysteine through the conserved F or W. Each record gives: V gene, CDR3 length, J gene, clone size, CDR3 protein. The size of a clone is reported for some rows only, either as once, few or many, or as a class for expanded clones.

TRBV7-8,16,TRBJ2-7,NA,CASSPMDLGYGYEQYF
TRBV12-2,13,TRBJ1-5,NA,CATGTQTHQPQHF
TRBV11-1,12,TRBJ2-5,NA,CASRRGQETQYF
TRBV29-1,19,TRBJ2-5,once,CSVIFDLGLAGARQETQYF
TRBV19,15,TRBJ2-2,few,CASSIGRTNTGELFF
TRBV11-2,12,TRBJ1-1,NA,CASSFQGGVAFF
TRBV30,16,TRBJ2-2,NA,CAWSGLAGGYTGELFF
TRBV27,15,TRBJ1-2,NA,CASSFGTGGDYGYTF
TRBV7-9,16,TRBJ2-1,NA,CASSLVGTSVNNEQFF
TRBV5-1,16,TRBJ1-3,once,CASSELGSLSGNTIYF
TRBV12-3/TRBV12-4,12,TRBJ1-2,few,CASRGQDYGYTF
TRBV19,15,TRBJ2-1,NA,CASSMGGSAYNEQFF
TRBV5-1,16,TRBJ2-1,NA,CASSVTGTSGYNEQFF
TRBV1,15,TRBJ2-1,NA,CTSSQDGSSGSLQFF
TRBV5-1,15,TRBJ1-6,NA,CASSQGTGGNSPLHF
TRBV15,16,TRBJ2-1,NA,CATSRGLGEGQGEQFF
TRBV28,15,TRBJ1-2,NA,CASSPSGGVDYGYTF
TRBV7-2,16,TRBJ1-5,NA,CASSPRGATGAEPQHF
TRBV19,13,TRBJ2-7,NA,CASSKTGSHEQYF
TRBV28,16,TRBJ1-6,NA,CASSLGQGRSSSPLHF
TRBV19,15,TRBJ1-6,NA,CASTTAALGNSPLHF